Listed below are T cell receptor beta chains from one sample, sequenced in a study of T cell responses to AZD1222 COVID-19 vaccine. Here immunoSEQ multiplex PCR was the method, and the copy in TCRdb shows in-frame clones only, minus some. The profile covers 110,000 to 150,000 clones, with approximately 93% appearing a single time and approximately 5% taken by the ten largest. The starting material was peripheral blood, obtained on day 0 of AZD1222 vaccination. These receptors were collected from an adult in good health. The CDR3 runs from the conserved cysteine through the conserved F or W. D genes are given only for firm matches. The size entry is marked missing in some rows and otherwise reads once, few, many or a size class.

J: TRBJ2-2; V: TRBV30; size: -; D: -; CDR3: CAWSVGKTGELFF; DNA: TGTGCCTGGAGTGTAGGCAAGACCGGGGAGCTGTTTTTT
J: TRBJ2-7; V: TRBV11-2; size: -; D: -; CDR3: CASSLAYGTYEQYF; DNA: TGTGCCAGCAGCTTAGCGTACGGAACCTACGAGCAGTACTTC
J: TRBJ1-1; V: TRBV18; size: once; D: TRBD1; CDR3: CASSPPAGGSAEAFF; DNA: TGTGCCAGCTCACCACCGGCAGGGGGTAGTGCTGAAGCTTTCTTT
J: TRBJ1-2; V: TRBV5-6; size: -; D: TRBD1; CDR3: CASSPDRGSGYGYTF; DNA: TGTGCCAGCAGCCCGGACAGGGGATCAGGCTATGGCTACACCTTC
J: TRBJ2-7; V: TRBV30; size: once; D: -; CDR3: CAWSSQLSYEQYF; DNA: TGTGCCTGGTCCTCACAGCTCTCCTACGAGCAGTACTTC
J: TRBJ1-2; V: TRBV30; size: -; D: -; CDR3: CACPRTLEGYTF; DNA: TGTGCCTGCCCTCGGACACTCGAGGGCTACACCTTC
J: TRBJ1-2; V: TRBV6-5; size: -; D: -; CDR3: CASRTTGYGYTF; DNA: TGTGCCAGCAGGACGACTGGTTATGGCTACACCTTC
J: TRBJ2-1; V: TRBV29-1; size: -; D: TRBD2; CDR3: CSVSALAGGRDEQFF; DNA: TGCAGCGTTTCAGCATTAGCGGGAGGAAGGGATGAGCAGTTCTTC
J: TRBJ1-5; V: TRBV2; size: once; D: -; CDR3: CASSEEGQRVNQPQHF; DNA: TGTGCCAGCAGTGAAGAAGGACAAAGGGTAAATCAGCCCCAGCATTTT
J: TRBJ2-3; V: TRBV10-1; size: once; D: TRBD2; CDR3: CASSGPRGDTQYF; DNA: TGCGCCAGCAGTGGCCCGCGGGGGGATACGCAGTATTTT
J: TRBJ1-1; V: TRBV3-1/TRBV3-2; size: -; D: -; CDR3: CASSQDWGNTEAFF; DNA: TGTGCCAGCAGCCAAGATTGGGGGAACACTGAAGCTTTCTTT
J: TRBJ1-1; V: TRBV5-4; size: -; D: -; CDR3: CASSLTENTEAFF; DNA: TGTGCCAGCAGCTTGACAGAGAACACTGAAGCTTTCTTT
J: TRBJ1-4; V: TRBV19; size: few; D: -; CDR3: CASSIVWADEKLFF; DNA: TGTGCCAGTAGTATAGTCTGGGCCGATGAAAAACTGTTTTTT
J: TRBJ2-1; V: TRBV6-5; size: -; D: -; CDR3: CASSYSVRSYNEQFF; DNA: TGTGCCAGCAGTTACTCCGTTCGCTCCTACAATGAGCAGTTCTTC
J: TRBJ1-1; V: TRBV5-4; size: -; D: TRBD1; CDR3: CASSLEQGATEAFF; DNA: TGTGCCAGCAGCTTGGAGCAGGGGGCGACTGAAGCTTTCTTT
J: TRBJ1-4; V: TRBV4-2; size: once; D: -; CDR3: CASSQDYQEEKLFF; DNA: TGTGCCAGCAGCCAAGATTACCAGGAGGAAAAACTGTTTTTT
J: TRBJ2-1; V: TRBV19; size: -; D: -; CDR3: CASKLRFRGDNEQFF; DNA: TGTGCCAGTAAACTTCGGTTCCGGGGCGACAATGAGCAGTTCTTC
J: TRBJ2-1; V: TRBV9; size: -; D: TRBD2; CDR3: CASSVGLAHSYNEQFF; DNA: TGTGCCAGCAGCGTAGGACTAGCACACTCCTACAATGAGCAGTTCTTC
J: TRBJ1-1; V: TRBV29-1; size: -; D: -; CDR3: CSVGHRNTEAFF; DNA: TGCAGCGTGGGACACAGGAACACTGAAGCTTTCTTT
J: TRBJ1-5; V: TRBV4-2; size: few; D: -; CDR3: CASSSTGLNQPQHF; DNA: TGTGCCAGCAGCAGTACAGGGCTTAATCAGCCCCAGCATTTT
J: TRBJ1-2; V: TRBV28; size: -; D: -; CDR3: CATRKGAGYGYTF; DNA: TGTGCCACCCGCAAAGGGGCAGGATATGGCTACACCTTC
J: TRBJ2-7; V: TRBV30; size: -; D: -; CDR3: CAWSQGTKDEQYF; DNA: TGTGCCTGGAGTCAGGGAACCAAGGACGAGCAGTACTTC
J: TRBJ1-5; V: TRBV24-1; size: once; D: TRBD1; CDR3: CATSPLGQGPFSNQPQHF; DNA: TGTGCCACCAGTCCCTTGGGACAGGGGCCTTTTAGCAATCAGCCCCAGCATTTT
J: TRBJ2-1; V: TRBV19; size: once; D: TRBD2; CDR3: CASKSGLAGDNEQFF; DNA: TGTGCCAGTAAGTCTGGACTAGCGGGAGACAATGAGCAGTTCTTC
J: TRBJ2-7; V: TRBV5-1; size: -; D: -; CDR3: CASSLVGRLYEQYF; DNA: TGCGCCAGCAGCTTGGTGGGCAGGCTCTACGAGCAGTACTTC
J: TRBJ2-2; V: TRBV15; size: -; D: TRBD1; CDR3: CATSRVWGTGFQNTGELFF; DNA: TGTGCCACCAGCAGAGTTTGGGGGACAGGGTTTCAGAACACCGGGGAGCTGTTTTTT
J: TRBJ1-4; V: TRBV27; size: once; D: TRBD1; CDR3: CASSFTGTGGDFGEKLFF; DNA: TGTGCCAGCAGTTTTACCGGGACAGGGGGCGATTTTGGTGAAAAACTGTTTTTT
J: TRBJ2-4; V: TRBV28; size: once; D: TRBD1; CDR3: CASSRTLTGASKNIQYF; DNA: TGTGCCAGCAGTCGAACACTGACAGGGGCGTCCAAAAACATTCAGTACTTC
J: TRBJ2-7; V: TRBV4-2; size: -; D: -; CDR3: CASSQDLGYEQYF; DNA: TGTGCCAGCAGCCAAGATCTGGGCTACGAGCAGTACTTC
J: TRBJ1-4; V: TRBV29-1; size: -; D: -; CDR3: CSVGWADRNEKLFF; DNA: TGCAGCGTTGGGTGGGCGGACCGTAATGAAAAACTGTTTTTT
J: TRBJ2-1; V: TRBV30; size: -; D: -; CDR3: CAWRKQAVIYNEQFF; DNA: TGTGCCTGGAGAAAACAAGCGGTTATATACAATGAGCAGTTCTTC
J: TRBJ1-1; V: TRBV29-1; size: -; D: -; CDR3: CSVAPGVNTEAFF; DNA: TGCAGCGTTGCCCCAGGGGTGAACACTGAAGCTTTCTTT
J: TRBJ1-2; V: TRBV7-9; size: -; D: -; CDR3: CASSLDASGPYGYTF; DNA: TGTGCCAGCAGCTTAGACGCTTCAGGCCCCTATGGCTACACCTTC
J: TRBJ1-1; V: TRBV7-2; size: -; D: -; CDR3: CASSLDRNEAFF; DNA: TGTGCCAGCAGCTTAGACAGGAACGAAGCTTTCTTT
J: TRBJ2-1; V: TRBV10-3; size: -; D: -; CDR3: CAISVRVEAYNEQFF; DNA: TGTGCCATCAGTGTCAGGGTTGAAGCCTACAATGAGCAGTTCTTC
J: TRBJ1-3; V: TRBV18; size: -; D: TRBD1; CDR3: CASSPIPGQGAFSGNTIYF; DNA: TGTGCCAGCTCACCCATCCCAGGACAGGGGGCTTTCTCTGGAAACACCATATATTTT
J: TRBJ1-2; V: TRBV13; size: -; D: -; CDR3: CASSSAVENSGPNYGYTF; DNA: TGTGCCAGCAGCTCTGCTGTAGAGAACTCGGGGCCGAACTATGGCTACACCTTC
J: TRBJ2-1; V: TRBV5-4; size: -; D: TRBD2; CDR3: CASSLYGLAGVNEQFF; DNA: TGTGCCAGCAGCTTGTATGGGCTAGCGGGAGTAAATGAGCAGTTCTTC
J: TRBJ2-1; V: TRBV4-1; size: once; D: TRBD1; CDR3: CASSQDGGTGVWNEQFF; DNA: TGCGCCAGCAGCCAAGATGGGGGGACAGGGGTGTGGAATGAGCAGTTCTTC
J: TRBJ1-3; V: TRBV2; size: -; D: -; CDR3: CASSVVGSGNTIYF; DNA: TGTGCCAGCAGTGTGGTGGGCTCTGGAAACACCATATATTTT
J: TRBJ1-4; V: TRBV7-8; size: -; D: TRBD1; CDR3: CASSQDRGGTNEKLFF; DNA: TGTGCCAGCAGCCAAGACAGGGGGGGAACTAATGAAAAACTGTTTTTT
J: TRBJ2-2; V: TRBV7-8; size: -; D: TRBD2; CDR3: CASSPLAGVNTGELFF; DNA: TGTGCCAGCAGCCCCCTAGCGGGAGTGAACACCGGGGAGCTGTTTTTT
J: TRBJ2-7; V: TRBV27; size: -; D: TRBD2; CDR3: CASRGLAGNEQYF; DNA: TGTGCCAGCAGGGGACTAGCGGGGAACGAGCAGTACTTC
J: TRBJ1-1; V: TRBV2; size: -; D: -; CDR3: CASCVEENTEAFF; DNA: TGTGCCAGCTGTGTGGAAGAGAACACTGAAGCTTTCTTT
J: TRBJ1-4; V: TRBV29-1; size: once; D: -; CDR3: CSVDDTGSLFF; DNA: TGCAGCGTTGACGACACAGGGAGTTTGTTTTTT
J: TRBJ2-1; V: TRBV5-1; size: -; D: TRBD2; CDR3: CASSSRRTSGRSEQFF; DNA: TGCGCCAGCAGCTCGAGGCGGACTAGCGGGAGGAGTGAGCAGTTCTTC
J: TRBJ2-4; V: TRBV19; size: -; D: -; CDR3: CASSWTAKPENIQYF; DNA: TGTGCCAGTAGTTGGACAGCCAAGCCCGAAAACATTCAGTACTTC
J: TRBJ1-4; V: TRBV30; size: -; D: TRBD1; CDR3: CAWGLGSGQGEKLFF; DNA: TGTGCCTGGGGACTTGGGTCCGGACAGGGAGAAAAACTGTTTTTT
J: TRBJ1-1; V: TRBV2; size: -; D: -; CDR3: CASTRIDMNTEAFF; DNA: TGTGCCAGCACGAGAATTGATATGAACACTGAAGCTTTCTTT
J: TRBJ2-1; V: TRBV4-1; size: -; D: TRBD2; CDR3: CASSLHGSGRAYNEQFF; DNA: TGCGCCAGCAGCCTTCACGGGAGTGGGAGGGCCTACAATGAGCAGTTCTTC
J: TRBJ2-6; V: TRBV7-9; size: -; D: -; CDR3: CASSLSGTSISGANVLTF; DNA: TGTGCCAGCAGCTTATCCGGGACATCGATCTCTGGGGCCAACGTCCTGACTTTC
J: TRBJ2-5; V: TRBV3-1/TRBV3-2; size: -; D: TRBD2; CDR3: CASSRPGTSGYRETQYF; DNA: TGTGCCAGCAGCCGGCCCGGGACTAGCGGCTACCGAGAGACCCAGTACTTC
J: TRBJ2-4; V: TRBV28; size: -; D: -; CDR3: CASRTRGTLAKNIQYF; DNA: TGTGCCAGCAGAACACGGGGAACTCTAGCCAAAAACATTCAGTACTTC
J: TRBJ2-1; V: TRBV10-3; size: -; D: -; CDR3: CAISDQSEQFF; DNA: TGTGCCATCAGTGATCAATCTGAGCAGTTCTTC
J: TRBJ2-3; V: TRBV4-1; size: -; D: TRBD2; CDR3: CASSQLAGRSTDTQYF; DNA: TGCGCCAGCAGCCAACTAGCGGGGAGAAGCACAGATACGCAGTATTTT